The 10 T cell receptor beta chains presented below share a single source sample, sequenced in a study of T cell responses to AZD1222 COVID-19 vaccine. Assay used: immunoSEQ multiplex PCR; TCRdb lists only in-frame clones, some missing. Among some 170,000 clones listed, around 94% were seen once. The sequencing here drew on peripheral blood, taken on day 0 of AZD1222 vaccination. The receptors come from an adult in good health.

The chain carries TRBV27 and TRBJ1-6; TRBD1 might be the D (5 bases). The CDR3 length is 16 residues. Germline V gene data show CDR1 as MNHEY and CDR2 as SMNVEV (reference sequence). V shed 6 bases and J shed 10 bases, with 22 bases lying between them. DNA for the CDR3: TGTGCCAGCAGCTACAAGGGAACAGGACTTCGGTCACCCCTCCACTTT. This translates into CASSYKGTGLRSPLHF.

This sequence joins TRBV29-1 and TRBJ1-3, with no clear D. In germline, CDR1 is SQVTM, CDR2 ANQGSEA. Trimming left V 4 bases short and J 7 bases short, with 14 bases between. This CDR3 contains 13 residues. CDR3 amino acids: CSVGGDLGNTIYF. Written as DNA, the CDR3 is TGCAGCGTTGGCGGCGACCTCGGGAACACCATATATTTT.

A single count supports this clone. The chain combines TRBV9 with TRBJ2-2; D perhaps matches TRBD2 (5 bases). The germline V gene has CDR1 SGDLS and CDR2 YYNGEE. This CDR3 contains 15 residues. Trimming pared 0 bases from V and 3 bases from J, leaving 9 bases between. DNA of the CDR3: TGTGCCAGCAGCGTAGGAGGGTTCGACACCGGGGAGCTGTTTTTT. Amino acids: CASSVGGFDTGELFF.

CDR3: CASSVGLGGSVTAFF. The CDR3 bases are TGTGCCAGCAGCGTAGGCTTGGGGGGGTCGGTCACGGCTTTCTTT. This chain joins TRBV9 and TRBJ1-1; tentative D call: TRBD1 (5 bases). V was clipped by 0 bases and J by 11 bases, with 20 bases between them. Germline CDR1 and CDR2: SGDLS and YYNGEE. This CDR3 has 15 residues.

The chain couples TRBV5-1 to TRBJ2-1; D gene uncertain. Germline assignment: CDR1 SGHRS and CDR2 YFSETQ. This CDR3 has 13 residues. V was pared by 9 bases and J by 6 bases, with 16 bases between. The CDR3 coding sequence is TGCGCCACCTCGGACCGCCCGGGCAATGAGCAGTTCTTC. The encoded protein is CATSDRPGNEQFF.

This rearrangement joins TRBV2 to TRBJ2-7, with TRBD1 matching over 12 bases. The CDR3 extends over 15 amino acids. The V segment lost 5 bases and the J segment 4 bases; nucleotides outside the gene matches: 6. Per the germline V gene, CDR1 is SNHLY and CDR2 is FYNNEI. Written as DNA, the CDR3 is TGTGCCAGCAGTTTCCGGGACAGGGGGCAATACGAGCAGTACTTC. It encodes CASSFRDRGQYEQYF.

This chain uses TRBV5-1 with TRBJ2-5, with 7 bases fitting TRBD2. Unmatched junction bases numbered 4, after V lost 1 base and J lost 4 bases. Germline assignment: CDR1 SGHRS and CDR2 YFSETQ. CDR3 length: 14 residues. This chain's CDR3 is CASSLQTSSETQYF. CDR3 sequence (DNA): TGCGCCAGCAGCTTGCAGACTAGCTCAGAGACCCAGTACTTC.

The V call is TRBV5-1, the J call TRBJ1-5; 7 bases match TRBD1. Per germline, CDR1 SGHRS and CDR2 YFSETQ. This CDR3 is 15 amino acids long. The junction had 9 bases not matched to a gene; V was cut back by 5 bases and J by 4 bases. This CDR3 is CASSARGGANQPQHF. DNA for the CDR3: TGCGCCAGCAGTGCGAGAGGGGGCGCGAATCAGCCCCAGCATTTT. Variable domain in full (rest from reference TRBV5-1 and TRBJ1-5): KAGVTQTPRYLIKTRGQQVTLSCSPISGHRSVSWYQQTPGQGLQFLFEYFSETQRNKGNFPGRFSGRQFSNSRSEMNVSTLELGDSALYLCASSARGGANQPQHFGDGTRLSIL.

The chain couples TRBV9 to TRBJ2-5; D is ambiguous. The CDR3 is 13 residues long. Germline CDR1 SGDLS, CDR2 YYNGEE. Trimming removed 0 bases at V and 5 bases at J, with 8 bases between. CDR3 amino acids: CASSVDPGETQYF. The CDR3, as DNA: TGTGCCAGCAGCGTAGATCCCGGGGAGACCCAGTACTTC.

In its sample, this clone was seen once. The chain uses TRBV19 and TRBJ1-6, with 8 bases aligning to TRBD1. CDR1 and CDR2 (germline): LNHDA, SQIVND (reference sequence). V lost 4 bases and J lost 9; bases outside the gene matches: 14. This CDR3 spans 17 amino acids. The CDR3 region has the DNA TGTGCCAGTAGTACCTTACCGACAGGGGAAGGAATTTCACCCCTCCACTTT. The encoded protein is CASSTLPTGEGISPLHF.